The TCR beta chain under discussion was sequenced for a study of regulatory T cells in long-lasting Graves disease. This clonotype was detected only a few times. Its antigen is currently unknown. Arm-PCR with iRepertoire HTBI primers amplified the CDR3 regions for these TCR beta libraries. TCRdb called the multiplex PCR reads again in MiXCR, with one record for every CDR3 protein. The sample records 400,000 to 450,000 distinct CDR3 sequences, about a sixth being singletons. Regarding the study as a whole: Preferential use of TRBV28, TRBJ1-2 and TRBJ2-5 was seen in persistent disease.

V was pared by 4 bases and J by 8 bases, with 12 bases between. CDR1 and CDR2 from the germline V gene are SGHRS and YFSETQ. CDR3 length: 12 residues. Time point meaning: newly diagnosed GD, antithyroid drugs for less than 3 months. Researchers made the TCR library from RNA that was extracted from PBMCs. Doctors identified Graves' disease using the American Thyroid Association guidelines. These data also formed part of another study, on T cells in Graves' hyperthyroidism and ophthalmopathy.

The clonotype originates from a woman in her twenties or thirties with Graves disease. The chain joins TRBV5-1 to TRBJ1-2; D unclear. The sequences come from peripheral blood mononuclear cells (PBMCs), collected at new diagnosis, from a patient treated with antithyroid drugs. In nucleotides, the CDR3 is TGCGCCAGCAGCGCCCCTAATGAAGGCTACACCTTC. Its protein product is CASSAPNEGYTF.